These 16 T cell receptor beta chains came from one sample sequenced in a study of blood T cell repertoires in COVID-19. Produced via immunoSEQ multiplex PCR; TCRdb's table is partial and in-frame only. The sample carries about 280,000 clones, approximately 81% recorded once. The sequenced sample was PBMCs or T cells enriched from blood (not recorded which). Source of these receptors: a woman aged 45 to 65 who had recovered from COVID-19.

The chain joins TRBV2 to TRBJ1-6; a weak D match, TRBD1 (6 bases). V lost 5 bases and J lost 7, with 12 bases in between. CDR1 and CDR2 (germline): SNHLY, FYNNEI. This CDR3 is 14 amino acids long. The CDR3 sequence is CASSLTGPNSPLHF. CDR3 bases: TGTGCCAGCAGTCTTACAGGGCCAAATTCACCCCTCCACTTT.

This chain links TRBV28 with TRBJ2-2; 7 bases agree with TRBD1. V gave up 5 bases and J gave up 2 bases; unmatched junction bases: 8. CDR3 length: 16 amino acids. Germline-derived CDR1 and CDR2 are MDHEN and SYDVKM. The CDR3 reads CASSLKGQRNTGELFF. In nucleotides, the CDR3 is TGTGCCAGCAGTCTTAAGGGACAGCGAAACACCGGGGAGCTGTTTTTT.

This rearrangement joins TRBV5-4 to TRBJ2-1, with TRBD1 as a possible D gene (6 bases). Germline values: CDR1 SGHNT, CDR2 YYREEE (reference sequence). The ends were cut back, 10 bases at V and 1 base at J, with 15 bases in the middle. This CDR3 is 14 amino acids long. Here the CDR3 reads CALARQGSYNEQFF. CDR3 nucleotides: TGTGCCCTCGCGCGGCAGGGGTCCTACAATGAGCAGTTCTTC.

A few counts support this clone. The chain carries TRBV9 and TRBJ1-4; the D gene is possibly TRBD1 (5 bases). The CDR3 spans 15 residues. The germline V gene has CDR1 SGDLS and CDR2 YYNGEE. V gave up 4 bases and J gave up 4 bases, with 14 bases separating them. The CDR3 protein is CASSLLGGDNEKLFF. CDR3 sequence (DNA): TGTGCCAGCAGCCTCCTGGGGGGTGATAATGAAAAACTGTTTTTT.

The rearrangement uses TRBV18 and TRBJ2-3; D is perhaps TRBD1 (6 bases). The CDR3 is 16 amino acids. V was trimmed by 1 base and J by 5 bases, leaving 16 bases between them. Germline-derived CDR1 and CDR2 are KGHSH and LQKENI. CDR3 in DNA: TGTGCCAGCTCACCACAACAGGGACGGGGTCAAGATACGCAGTATTTT. Encoded protein: CASSPQQGRGQDTQYF.

The V gene is TRBV10-2, the J gene TRBJ1-2; tentatively, D is TRBD1 (5 bases). This CDR3 has 12 residues. V gave up 2 bases and J gave up 7 bases, with 8 bases separating them. Germline CDR1 reads WSHSY; CDR2 reads SAAADI. The CDR3 nucleotides are TGCGCCAGCAGTGAGCGCGGGACTGGCTACACCTTC. Its translation is CASSERGTGYTF.

A single count supports this clone. This chain uses TRBV11-2 with TRBJ2-2, with D maybe TRBD1 (6 bases). CDR3 size: 15 residues. The V end lost 5 bases, the J end lost 0 bases, and 10 bases lay between the germline ends. Germline values: CDR1 SGHAT, CDR2 FQNNGV. The CDR3 DNA reads as TGTGCCAGCAGCACACAGGGTTCGAACACCGGGGAGCTGTTTTTT. Its translation is CASSTQGSNTGELFF.

V is TRBV28 and J is TRBJ1-6; TRBD1 matches 7 bases. The junction had 5 bases not matched to a gene; V was cut back by 1 base and J by 8 bases. CDR3 size: 15 residues. CDR1 MDHEN and CDR2 SYDVKM come from the germline V gene. The chain's CDR3 is CASSLFGTEDSPLHF. In nucleotides, the CDR3 is TGTGCCAGCAGTTTATTTGGGACAGAGGATTCACCCCTCCACTTT.

The V and J genes are TRBV5-1 and TRBJ2-1; a weak D match, TRBD1 (5 bases). With 4 bases removed from V and 2 bases from J, the gap between germline ends came to 13 bases. Germline V CDR1 and CDR2: SGHRS, YFSETQ. CDR3 size: 15 residues. The CDR3 here is CASSPGAGTYNEQFF. Written as DNA, the CDR3 is TGCGCCAGCAGCCCCGGCGCAGGGACCTACAATGAGCAGTTCTTC.

The chain employs TRBV19 and TRBJ2-7, with no clear D. Per the germline V gene, CDR1 is LNHDA and CDR2 is SQIVND (reference sequence). CDR3 size: 13 residues. V lost 4 bases and J 3 bases, leaving 10 bases between the germline ends. The CDR3 bases are TGTGCCAGTAGTACCCAAACGGGCTACGAGCAGTACTTC. Protein: CASSTQTGYEQYF.

J is TRBJ2-1 and V is TRBV5-1; TRBD2 matches 12 bases. The CDR3 is 16 residues long. With V trimmed by 4 bases and J by 7 bases, 9 bases remained unmatched. Germline values: CDR1 SGHRS, CDR2 YFSETQ. CDR3 protein: CASSLRLAGARNEQFF. The CDR3 bases are TGCGCCAGCAGCCTAAGACTAGCGGGAGCTAGAAATGAGCAGTTCTTC.

The chain employs TRBV7-9 and TRBJ1-1, with a weak D call TRBD1 (5 bases). The germline V and J ends were trimmed by 7 bases and 2 bases, with 14 bases remaining between them. CDR3 size: 14 residues. Germline CDR1 and CDR2: SEHNR and FQNEAQ (reference sequence). CDR3 sequence (DNA): TGTGCCAGCAACCAGGGCGGGGGTAACACTGAAGCTTTCTTT. This sequence encodes CASNQGGGNTEAFF.

This rearrangement joins TRBV11-3 to TRBJ2-1, with 8 bases aligning to TRBD1. V lost 5 bases and J lost 8; bases outside the gene matches: 11. Germline lookup yields CDR1 SGHNT and CDR2 YENEEA. CDR3 length equals 15 residues. The CDR3 coding sequence is TGTGCCAGCAGCGCCACCGGGACAGGCGGCCATGAGCAGTTCTTC. This translates into CASSATGTGGHEQFF.

In DNA form, the CDR3 reads TGTGCCAGCAGTTACCTCAACGAGGTGAATCAGCCCCAGCATTTT. Its protein product is CASSYLNEVNQPQHF. The chain recombines TRBV6-5 with TRBJ1-5; D not resolved. The CDR3 extends over 15 amino acids. V was pared by 2 bases and J by 4 bases, with 12 bases between. CDR1 and CDR2 (germline): MNHEY, SVGAGI.

The chain is built from TRBV7-8 and TRBJ1-5, with a possible D match to TRBD1 (6 bases). Trimming stripped 2 bases from V and 0 bases from J, with 14 bases between. The germline gives CDR1 SGHVS, CDR2 FQNEAQ. The CDR3 runs 17 residues. The CDR3 reads CASSLRPHRDSNQPQHF. The CDR3, as DNA: TGTGCCAGCAGCTTACGCCCTCACAGGGATAGCAATCAGCCCCAGCATTTT.

This sequence joins TRBV2 and TRBJ2-7; no firm D call. Germline lookup yields CDR1 SNHLY and CDR2 FYNNEI. V dropped 4 bases and J dropped 5 bases, with 12 bases sitting between them. The CDR3 spans 13 residues. CDR3 in DNA: TGTGCCAGCAGTGGTGGGTTGGGCCACGAGCAGTACTTC. Its protein is CASSGGLGHEQYF.